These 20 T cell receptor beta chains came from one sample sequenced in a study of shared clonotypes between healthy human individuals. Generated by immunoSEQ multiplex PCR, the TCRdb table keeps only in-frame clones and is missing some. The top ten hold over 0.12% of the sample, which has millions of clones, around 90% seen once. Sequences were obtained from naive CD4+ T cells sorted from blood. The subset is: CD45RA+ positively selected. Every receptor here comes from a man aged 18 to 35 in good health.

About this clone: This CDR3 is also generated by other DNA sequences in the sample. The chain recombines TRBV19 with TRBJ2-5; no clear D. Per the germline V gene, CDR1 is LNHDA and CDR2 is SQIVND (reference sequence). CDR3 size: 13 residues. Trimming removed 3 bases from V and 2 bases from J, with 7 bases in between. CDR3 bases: TGTGCCAGTAGTATTAGGTTACAAGAGACCCAGTACTTC. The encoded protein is CASSIRLQETQYF.

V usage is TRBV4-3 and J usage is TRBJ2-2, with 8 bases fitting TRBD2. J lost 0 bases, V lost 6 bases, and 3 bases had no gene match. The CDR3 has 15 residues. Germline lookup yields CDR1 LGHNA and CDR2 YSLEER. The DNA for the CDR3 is TGCGCCAGCAGAGTTAGCGGGGCGAACACCGGGGAGCTGTTTTTT. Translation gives CASRVSGANTGELFF.

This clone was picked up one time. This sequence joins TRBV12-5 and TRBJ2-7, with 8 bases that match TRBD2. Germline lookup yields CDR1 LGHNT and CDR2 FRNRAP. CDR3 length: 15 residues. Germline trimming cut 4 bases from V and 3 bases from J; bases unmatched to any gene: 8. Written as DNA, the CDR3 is TGTGCTAGTGGTTCCCTCGGGGGGGCCAGCTACGAGCAGTACTTC. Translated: CASGSLGGASYEQYF.

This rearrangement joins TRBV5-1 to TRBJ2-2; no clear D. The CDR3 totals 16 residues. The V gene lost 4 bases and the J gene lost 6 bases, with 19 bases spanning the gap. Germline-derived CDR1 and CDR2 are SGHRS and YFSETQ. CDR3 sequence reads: CASSPGGDPESGELFF. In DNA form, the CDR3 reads TGCGCCAGCAGCCCGGGTGGCGACCCAGAGTCCGGGGAGCTGTTTTTT.

Here the CDR3 DNA reads TGTGCCAGCAGACCGGGACCCGAAAAACTGTTTTTT. Its translation is CASRPGPEKLFF. The gene calls are TRBV7-3 and TRBJ1-4; TRBD1 might be the D (5 bases). V gave up 6 bases and J gave up 8 bases, with 10 bases separating them. The germline gives CDR1 SGHTA, CDR2 FQGTGA. The CDR3 is 12 amino acids.

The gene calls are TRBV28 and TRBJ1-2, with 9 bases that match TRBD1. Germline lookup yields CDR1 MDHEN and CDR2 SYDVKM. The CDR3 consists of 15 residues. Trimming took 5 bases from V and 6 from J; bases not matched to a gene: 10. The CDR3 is CASSPGTGNSHGYTF. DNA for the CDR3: TGTGCCAGCAGTCCCGGGACAGGGAATTCGCATGGCTACACCTTC.

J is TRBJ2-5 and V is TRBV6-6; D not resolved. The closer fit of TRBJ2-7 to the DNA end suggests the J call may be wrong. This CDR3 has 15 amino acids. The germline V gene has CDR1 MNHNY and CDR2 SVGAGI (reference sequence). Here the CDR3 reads CASSHRTTSLGEQYF. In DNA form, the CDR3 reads TGTGCCAGCAGTCACCGGACGACCTCCCTCGGCGAGCAGTACTTC.

The CDR3 bases are TGTGCCAGCAGTGAATCATATACCTACGAGCAGTACTTC. Protein sequence: CASSESYTYEQYF. This chain links TRBV6-1 with TRBJ2-7; D uncertain. The CDR3 is 13 amino acids. In germline, CDR1 is MNHNS, CDR2 SASEGT. V lost 2 bases and J lost 2, with 7 bases in between.

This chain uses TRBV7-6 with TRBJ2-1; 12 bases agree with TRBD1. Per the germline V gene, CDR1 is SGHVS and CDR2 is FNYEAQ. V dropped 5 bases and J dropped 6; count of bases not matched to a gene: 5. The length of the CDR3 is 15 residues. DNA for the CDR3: TGTGCCAGCAGCCAGGGACAGGGGGCCCTCAATGAGCAGTTCTTC. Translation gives CASSQGQGALNEQFF.

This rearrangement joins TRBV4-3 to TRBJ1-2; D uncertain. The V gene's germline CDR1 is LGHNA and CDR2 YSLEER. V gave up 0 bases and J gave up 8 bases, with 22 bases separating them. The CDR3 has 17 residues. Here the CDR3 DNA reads TGCGCCAGCAGCCAAGATTTGGGATCAAGTGTAGCGCGCGGCTACACCTTC. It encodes CASSQDLGSSVARGYTF.

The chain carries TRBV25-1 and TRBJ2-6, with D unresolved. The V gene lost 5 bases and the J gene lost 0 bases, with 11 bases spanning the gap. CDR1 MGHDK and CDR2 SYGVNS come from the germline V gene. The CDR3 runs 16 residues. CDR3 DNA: TGTGCCAGCAGTTCCGATCTAGGCTCTGGGGCCAACGTCCTGACTTTC. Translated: CASSSDLGSGANVLTF. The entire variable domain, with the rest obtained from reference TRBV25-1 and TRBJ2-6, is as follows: EADIYQTPRYLVIGTGKKITLECSQTMGHDKMYWYQQDPGMELHLIHYSYGVNSTEKGDLSSESTVSRIRTEHFPLTLESARPSHTSQYLCASSSDLGSGANVLTFGAGSRLTVL.

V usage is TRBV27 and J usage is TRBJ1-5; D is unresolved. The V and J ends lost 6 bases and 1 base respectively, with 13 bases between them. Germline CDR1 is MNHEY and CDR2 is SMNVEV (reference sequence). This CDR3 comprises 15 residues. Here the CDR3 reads CASSAGPASNQPQHF. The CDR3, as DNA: TGTGCCAGCAGCGCCGGCCCGGCGAGCAATCAGCCCCAGCATTTT.

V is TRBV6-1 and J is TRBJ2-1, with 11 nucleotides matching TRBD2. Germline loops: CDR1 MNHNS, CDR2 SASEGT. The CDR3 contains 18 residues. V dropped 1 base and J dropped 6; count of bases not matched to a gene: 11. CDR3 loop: CASSEGLTSGVYGNEQFF. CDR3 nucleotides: TGTGCCAGCAGTGAAGGTTTGACTAGCGGGGTGTACGGCAATGAGCAGTTCTTC.

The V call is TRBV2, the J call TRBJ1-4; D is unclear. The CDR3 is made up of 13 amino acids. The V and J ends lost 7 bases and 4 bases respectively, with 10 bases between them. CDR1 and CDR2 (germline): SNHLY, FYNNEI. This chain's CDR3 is CASTLENNEKLFF. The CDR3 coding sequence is TGTGCCAGCACCCTCGAGAATAATGAAAAACTGTTTTTT.

As DNA, the CDR3 is TGTGCCAGTAGAAGGACAGGGAAGGACTATGGCTACACCTTC. Translation gives CASRRTGKDYGYTF. V usage is TRBV19 and J usage is TRBJ1-2, with 8 bases matching TRBD1. Trimming removed 6 bases from V and 3 bases from J; junction bases left unmatched: 6. CDR3 size: 14 residues. CDR1 is LNHDA, CDR2 SQIVND, per germline (reference sequence).

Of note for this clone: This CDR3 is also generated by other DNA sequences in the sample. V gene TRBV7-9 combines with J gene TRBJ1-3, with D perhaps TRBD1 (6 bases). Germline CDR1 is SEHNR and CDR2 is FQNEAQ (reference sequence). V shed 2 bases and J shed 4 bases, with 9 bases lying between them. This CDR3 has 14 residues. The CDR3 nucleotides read TGTGCCAGCAGCTTAAGGGGGGCAGGAAACACCATATATTTT. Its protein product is CASSLRGAGNTIYF.

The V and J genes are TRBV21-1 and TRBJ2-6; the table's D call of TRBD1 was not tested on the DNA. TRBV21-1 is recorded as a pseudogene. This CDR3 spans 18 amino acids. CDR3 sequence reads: CASSKNRAGGSGANVLTF. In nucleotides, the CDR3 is TGTGCCAGCAGCAAAAACAGGGCTGGGGGCTCTGGGGCCAACGTCCTGACTTTC.

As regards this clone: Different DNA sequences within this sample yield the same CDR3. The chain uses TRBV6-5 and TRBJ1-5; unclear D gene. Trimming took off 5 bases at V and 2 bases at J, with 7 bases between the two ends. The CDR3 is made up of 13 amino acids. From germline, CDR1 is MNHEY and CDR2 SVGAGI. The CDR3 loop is CASSPSGNQPQHF. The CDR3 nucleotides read TGTGCCAGCAGTCCTTCCGGCAATCAGCCCCAGCATTTT.

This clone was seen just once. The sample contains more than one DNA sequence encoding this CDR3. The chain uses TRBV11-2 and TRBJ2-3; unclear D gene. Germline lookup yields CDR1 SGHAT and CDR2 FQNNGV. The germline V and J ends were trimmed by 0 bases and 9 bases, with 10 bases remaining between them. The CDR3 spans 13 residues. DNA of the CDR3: TGTGCCAGCAGCTTAGAGCGCTTGGACACGCAGTATTTT. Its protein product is CASSLERLDTQYF.

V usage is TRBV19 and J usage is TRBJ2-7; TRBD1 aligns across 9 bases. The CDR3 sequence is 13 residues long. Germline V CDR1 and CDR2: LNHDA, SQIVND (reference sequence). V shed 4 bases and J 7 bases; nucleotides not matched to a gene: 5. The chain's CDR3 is CASSTPGTGEQYF. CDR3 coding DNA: TGTGCCAGTAGTACCCCCGGGACAGGGGAGCAGTACTTC.